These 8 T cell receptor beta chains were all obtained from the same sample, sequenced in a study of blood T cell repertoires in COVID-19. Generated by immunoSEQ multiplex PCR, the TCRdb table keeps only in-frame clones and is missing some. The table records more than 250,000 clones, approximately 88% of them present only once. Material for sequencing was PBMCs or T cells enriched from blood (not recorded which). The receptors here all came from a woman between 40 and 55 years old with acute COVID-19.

The CDR3 coding sequence is TGTGCCAGCAGTGTGCAACCGGGACAGTCTTCGGGCTACACCTTC. Protein sequence: CASSVQPGQSSGYTF. This chain uses TRBV2 with TRBJ1-2, with 7 bases lining up with TRBD1. The CDR3 totals 15 residues. CDR1 is SNHLY and CDR2 is FYNNEI in the germline V gene. V lost 4 bases, J lost 8 bases, and 13 bases stayed unmatched.

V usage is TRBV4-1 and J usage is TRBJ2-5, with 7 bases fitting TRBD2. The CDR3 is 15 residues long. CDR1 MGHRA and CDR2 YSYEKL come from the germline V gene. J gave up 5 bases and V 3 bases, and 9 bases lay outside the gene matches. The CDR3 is CASSQWSGTGETQYF. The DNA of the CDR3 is TGCGCCAGCAGCCAGTGGAGCGGGACCGGGGAGACCCAGTACTTC.

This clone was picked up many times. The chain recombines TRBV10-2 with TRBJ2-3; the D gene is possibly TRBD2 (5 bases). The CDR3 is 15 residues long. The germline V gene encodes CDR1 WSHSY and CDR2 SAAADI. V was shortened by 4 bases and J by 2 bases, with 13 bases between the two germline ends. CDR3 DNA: TGCGCCAGCAGTGCAGGCGGGTGGTTCACAGATACGCAGTATTTT. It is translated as CASSAGGWFTDTQYF.

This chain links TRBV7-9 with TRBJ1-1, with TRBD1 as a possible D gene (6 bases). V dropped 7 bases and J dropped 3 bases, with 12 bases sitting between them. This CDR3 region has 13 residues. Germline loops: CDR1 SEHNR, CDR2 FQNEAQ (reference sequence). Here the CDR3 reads CASTHREHTEAFF. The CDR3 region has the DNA TGTGCCAGCACCCACAGGGAGCACACTGAAGCTTTCTTT.

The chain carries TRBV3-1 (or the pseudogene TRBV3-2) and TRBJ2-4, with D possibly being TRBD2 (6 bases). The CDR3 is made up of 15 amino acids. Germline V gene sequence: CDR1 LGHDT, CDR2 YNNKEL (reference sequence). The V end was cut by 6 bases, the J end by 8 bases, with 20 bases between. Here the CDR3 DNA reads TGTGCCAGCAGTTTCGGGAGTGTCGTAGAGGACATTCAGTACTTC. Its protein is CASSFGSVVEDIQYF.

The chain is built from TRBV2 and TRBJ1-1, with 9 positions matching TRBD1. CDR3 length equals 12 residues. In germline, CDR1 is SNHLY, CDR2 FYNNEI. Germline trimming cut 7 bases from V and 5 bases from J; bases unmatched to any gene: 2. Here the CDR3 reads CASNRGLTEAFF. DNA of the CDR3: TGTGCCAGCAACAGGGGGCTTACTGAAGCTTTCTTT.

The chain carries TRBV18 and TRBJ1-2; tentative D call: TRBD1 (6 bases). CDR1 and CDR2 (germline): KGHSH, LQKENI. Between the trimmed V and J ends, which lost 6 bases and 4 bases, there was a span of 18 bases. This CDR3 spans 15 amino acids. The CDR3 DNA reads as TGTGCCAGCTCCCCAGGGCAGGGGCAAATCTATGGCTACACCTTC. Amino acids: CASSPGQGQIYGYTF.

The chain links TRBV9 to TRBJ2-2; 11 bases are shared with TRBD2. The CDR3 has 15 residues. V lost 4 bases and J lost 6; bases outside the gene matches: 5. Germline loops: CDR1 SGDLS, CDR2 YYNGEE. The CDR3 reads CASSPRTSGPGELFF. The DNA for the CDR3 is TGTGCCAGCAGCCCTCGGACTAGCGGGCCCGGGGAGCTGTTTTTT.